This TCR beta chain is from a study of CD8 T cells in ankylosing spondylitis (dated by TCRdb to the late 2010s). About the full investigation: The study set out to find disease-linked TCR variants by profiling T cell receptor beta repertoires in ankylosing spondylitis patients and healthy donors. The full study cohort comprised about 24 ankylosing spondylitis patients and roughly 110 healthy donors. Samples of peripheral blood were taken, and for ankylosing spondylitis patients, synovial fluid was collected as well. General study outcomes and caveats: According to the report, matched synovial fluid samples from ankylosing spondylitis patients were significantly enriched for the disease-linked clones. A CD8+ phenotype was shown by the disease-linked clones, which were found at relatively low frequencies in peripheral blood. A TCR beta motif of roughly 8 highly homologous amino acid variants appeared characteristic of blood from ankylosing spondylitis patients. Some TCR beta motif variants had previously been reported in synovial fluid and blood of reactive arthritis patients, which suggested common disease-initiation mechanisms.

This clonotype came up many times. Its antigen remains undetermined. Base qualities are missing; no much larger clone stands one base away. Sequencing instrument: Illumina HiSeq 2500. Quantitative 5'-RACE with molecular barcodes was used to prepare TCR beta libraries. The paper's data handling went like this. Disease-linked TCR variants were identified with a new computational method built on a probabilistic model of VDJ rearrangement. TCRdb took the public reads, trimmed them with fastp at Q25, ran MiXCR for clone calling and kept in-frame beta chains. Entries are consolidated by CDR3 protein sequence, retaining the most common genes and DNA. The V and J calls were determined by TCRdb, not by the authors. The sample has 250,000 to 400,000 distinct CDR3 sequences on record, around a tenth of them singletons. The top ten clones comprise about 10% of the sample. The CDR3 covers 16 residues, taking in both the cysteine and the phenylalanine. The only DNA kept is the CDR3, 48 bases in frame from the first base. CDR1 and CDR2 (MNHEY, SVGEGT) derive from the germline V gene. From V the trimming removes 2 bases and from J it removes 11 bases, while the gene matches leave 14 bases of the junction unaccounted for.

This receptor was identified in a female donor with ankylosing spondylitis or in good health (not recorded which). The chain is encoded by TRBV6-2 or TRBV6-3 joined to TRBJ2-3; 9 bases in between match TRBD2. The sample taken for sequencing was blood, either unsorted or a sorted T cell fraction (not recorded which). The CDR3 region reads CASSYNSGSVFKKQYF. In nucleotides, the sequence is TGTGCCAGCAGTTACAATAGCGGGAGTGTGTTTAAGAAGCAGTATTTT.